This TCR beta chain was captured in a study of blood T cell repertoires in COVID-19. A single count supports this clone. Here immunoSEQ multiplex PCR was the method, and the copy in TCRdb shows in-frame clones only, minus some. This sample has 300,000 or so clones; around nine tenths occur once, and the top ten carry under 3%. Trimming at V came to 2 bases and at J to 14 bases, leaving 8 bases not matched to a gene. Germline V gene sequence: CDR1 LGHDT, CDR2 YNNKEL (reference sequence). This CDR3 spans 13 amino acids. The chain couples TRBV3-1 (or the pseudogene TRBV3-2) to TRBJ1-1, with TRBD1 identical over 10 bases. Sequencing input: PBMCs or T cells enriched from blood (not recorded which). The TCR sequence derives from a woman in her fifties or sixties who had been exposed to COVID-19. CDR3 coding DNA: TGTGCCAGCAGCCAACCCGGGACAGGGGTATTCTTCTTT. This gives the protein CASSQPGTGVFFF.